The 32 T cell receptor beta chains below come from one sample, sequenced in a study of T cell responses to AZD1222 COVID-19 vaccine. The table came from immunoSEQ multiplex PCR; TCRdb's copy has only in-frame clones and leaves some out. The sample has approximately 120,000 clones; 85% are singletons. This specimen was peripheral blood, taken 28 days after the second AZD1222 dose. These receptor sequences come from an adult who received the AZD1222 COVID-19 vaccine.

The CDR3 spells CASSLNGWDDEKLFF. The DNA of the CDR3 is TGTGCCAGCAGCTTGAATGGGTGGGACGATGAAAAACTGTTTTTT. The V call is TRBV5-6, the J call TRBJ1-4, with a weak D call TRBD1 (5 bases). The CDR3 runs 15 residues. V was pared by 1 base and J by 6 bases, with 13 bases between. Per the germline V gene, CDR1 is SGHDT and CDR2 is YYEEEE.

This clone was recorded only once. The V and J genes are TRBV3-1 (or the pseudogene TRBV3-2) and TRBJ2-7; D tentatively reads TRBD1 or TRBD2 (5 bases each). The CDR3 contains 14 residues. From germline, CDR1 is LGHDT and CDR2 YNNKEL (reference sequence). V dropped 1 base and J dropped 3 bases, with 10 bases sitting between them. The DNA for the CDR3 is TGTGCCAGCAGCCAAGTTGGGACGGACTACGAGCAGTACTTC. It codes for CASSQVGTDYEQYF.

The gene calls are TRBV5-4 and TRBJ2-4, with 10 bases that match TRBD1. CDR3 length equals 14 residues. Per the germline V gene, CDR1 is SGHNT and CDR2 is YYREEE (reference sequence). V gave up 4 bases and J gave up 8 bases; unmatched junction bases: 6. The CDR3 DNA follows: TGTGCCAGCAGCGGGAGGGACAGGGGAGACATTCAGTACTTC. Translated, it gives CASSGRDRGDIQYF. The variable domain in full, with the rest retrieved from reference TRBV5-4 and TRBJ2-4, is ETGVTQSPTHLIKTRGQQVTLRCSSQSGHNTVSWYQQALGQGPQFIFQYYREEENGRGNFPPRFSGLQFPNYSSELNVNALELDDSALYLCASSGRDRGDIQYFGAGTRLSVL.

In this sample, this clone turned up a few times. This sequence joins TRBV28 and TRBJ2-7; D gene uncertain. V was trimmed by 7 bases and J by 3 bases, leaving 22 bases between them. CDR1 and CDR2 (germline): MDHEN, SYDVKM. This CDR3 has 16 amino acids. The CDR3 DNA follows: TGTGCCAGCAAGCCTGGAGCTCAGCCTCCAATCTACGAGCAGTACTTC. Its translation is CASKPGAQPPIYEQYF. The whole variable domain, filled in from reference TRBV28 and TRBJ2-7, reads DVKVTQSSRYLVKRTGEKVFLECVQDMDHENMFWYRQDPGLGLRLIYFSYDVKMKEKGDIPEGYSVSREKKERFSLILESASTNQTSMYLCASKPGAQPPIYEQYFGPGTRLTVT.

The CDR3 DNA sequence: TGTGCCAGCAGCGATATAACAGGATTCAACTATGGCTACACCTTC. Amino acid sequence: CASSDITGFNYGYTF. The rearrangement uses TRBV7-2 and TRBJ1-2; the D gene is possibly TRBD1 (5 bases). The V gene lost 5 bases and the J gene lost 2 bases, with 15 bases spanning the gap. The length of the CDR3 is 15 residues. Germline assignment: CDR1 SGHTA and CDR2 FQGNSA.

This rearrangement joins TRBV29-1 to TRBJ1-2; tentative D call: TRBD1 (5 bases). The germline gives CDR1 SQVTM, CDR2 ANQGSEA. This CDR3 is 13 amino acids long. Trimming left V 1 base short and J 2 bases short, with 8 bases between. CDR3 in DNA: TGCAGCGTTGAAGGCAGGGCCAACTATGGCTACACCTTC. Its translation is CSVEGRANYGYTF. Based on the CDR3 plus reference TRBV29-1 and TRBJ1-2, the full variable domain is SAVISQKPSRDICQRGTSLTIQCQVDSQVTMMFWYRQQPGQSLTLIATANQGSEATYESGFVIDKFPISRPNLTFSTLTVSNMSPEDSSIYLCSVEGRANYGYTFGSGTRLTVV.

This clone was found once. The CDR3 reads CASSDVRSTDTQYF. The CDR3 nucleotides are TGTGCCAGCAGCGACGTACGGAGCACAGATACGCAGTATTTT. The chain carries TRBV14 and TRBJ2-3; no clear D gene. The V gene's germline CDR1 is SGHDN and CDR2 FVKESK. This CDR3 spans 14 amino acids. With 5 bases removed from V and 0 bases from J, the gap between germline ends came to 9 bases. The full variable domain, its missing parts supplied by reference TRBV14 and TRBJ2-3, is EAGVTQFPSHSVIEKGQTVTLRCDPISGHDNLYWYRRVMGKEIKFLLHFVKESKQDESGMPNNRFLAERTGGTYSTLKVQPAELEDSGVYFCASSDVRSTDTQYFGPGTRLTVL.

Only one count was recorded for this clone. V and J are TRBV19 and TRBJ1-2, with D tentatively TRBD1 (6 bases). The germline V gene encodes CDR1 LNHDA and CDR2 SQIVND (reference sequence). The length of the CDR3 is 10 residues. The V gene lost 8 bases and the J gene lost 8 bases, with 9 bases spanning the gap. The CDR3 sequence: CASGGKGYTF. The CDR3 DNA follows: TGTGCCAGTGGGGGCAAGGGCTACACCTTC.

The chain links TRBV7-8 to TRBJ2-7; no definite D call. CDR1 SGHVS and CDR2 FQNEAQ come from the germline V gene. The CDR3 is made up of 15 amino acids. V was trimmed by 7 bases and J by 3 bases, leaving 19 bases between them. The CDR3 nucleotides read TGTGCCAGCATCCCTACGAGAGGTCGAATCTACGAGCAGTACTTC. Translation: CASIPTRGRIYEQYF.

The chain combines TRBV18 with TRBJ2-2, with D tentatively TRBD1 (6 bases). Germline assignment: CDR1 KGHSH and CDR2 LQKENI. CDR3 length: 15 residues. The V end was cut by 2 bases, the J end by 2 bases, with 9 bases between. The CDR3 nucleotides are TGTGCCAGCTCACCATTGGACAGTAACACCGGGGAGCTGTTTTTT. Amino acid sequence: CASSPLDSNTGELFF.

The CDR3 reads CASSMGQGATDTQYF. In nucleotides, the CDR3 is TGTGCCAGCAGCATGGGACAGGGTGCAACAGATACGCAGTATTTT. This chain links TRBV7-9 with TRBJ2-3; 9 bases agree with TRBD1. V was clipped by 5 bases and J by 3 bases; unmatched bases: 6. Germline V gene data show CDR1 as SEHNR and CDR2 as FQNEAQ (reference sequence). This CDR3 contains 15 residues. The full variable domain, completed using reference TRBV7-9 and TRBJ2-3, is DTGVSQNPRHKITKRGQNVTFRCDPISEHNRLYWYRQTLGQGPEFLTYFQNEAQLEKSRLLSDRFSAERPKGSFSTLEIQRTEQGDSAMYLCASSMGQGATDTQYFGPGTRLTVL.

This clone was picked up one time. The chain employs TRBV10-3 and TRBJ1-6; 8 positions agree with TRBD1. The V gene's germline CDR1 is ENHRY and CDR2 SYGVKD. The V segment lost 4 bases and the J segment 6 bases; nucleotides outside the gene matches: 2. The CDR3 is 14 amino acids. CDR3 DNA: TGTGCCATCAGTGGACAGGGGTTTAATTCACCCCTCCACTTT. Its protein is CAISGQGFNSPLHF.

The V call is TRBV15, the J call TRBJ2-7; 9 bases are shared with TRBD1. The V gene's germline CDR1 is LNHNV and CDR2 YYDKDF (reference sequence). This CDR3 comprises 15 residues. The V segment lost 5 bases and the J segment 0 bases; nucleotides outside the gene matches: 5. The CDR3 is CATSPDRGNSYEQYF. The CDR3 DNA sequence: TGTGCCACCAGCCCCGACAGGGGGAACTCCTACGAGCAGTACTTC.

The CDR3: CASSFTNYGYTF. For the CDR3, the DNA is TGTGCCAGCAGCTTCACTAACTATGGCTACACCTTC. The chain is built from TRBV7-2 and TRBJ1-2; D unclear. Germline loops: CDR1 SGHTA, CDR2 FQGNSA. The CDR3 extends over 12 amino acids. Trimming pared 3 bases from V and 0 bases from J, leaving 2 bases between.

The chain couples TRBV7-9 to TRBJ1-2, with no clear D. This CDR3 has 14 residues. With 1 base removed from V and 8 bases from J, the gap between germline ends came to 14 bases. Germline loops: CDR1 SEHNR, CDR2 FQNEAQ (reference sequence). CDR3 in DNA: TGTGCCAGCAGCTTAGGAGTAGGCTCTGGAGGCTACACCTTC. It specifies CASSLGVGSGGYTF.

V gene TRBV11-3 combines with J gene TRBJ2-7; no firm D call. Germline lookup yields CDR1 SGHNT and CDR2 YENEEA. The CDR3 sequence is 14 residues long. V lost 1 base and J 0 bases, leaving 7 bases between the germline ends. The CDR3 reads CASSLATDSYEQYF. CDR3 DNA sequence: TGTGCCAGCAGCTTAGCGACGGACTCCTACGAGCAGTACTTC.

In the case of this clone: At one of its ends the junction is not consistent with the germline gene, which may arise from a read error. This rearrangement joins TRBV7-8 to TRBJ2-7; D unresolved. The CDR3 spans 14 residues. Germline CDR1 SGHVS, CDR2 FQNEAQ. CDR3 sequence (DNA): TGTGCCAGCAGCTTACTGTCCCTACCCTACGAGGAGTACTTC. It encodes CASSLLSLPYEEYF.

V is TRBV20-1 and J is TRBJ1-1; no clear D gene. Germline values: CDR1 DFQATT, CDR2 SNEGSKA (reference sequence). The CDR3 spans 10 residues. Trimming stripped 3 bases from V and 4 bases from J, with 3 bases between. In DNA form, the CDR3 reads TGCAGTGCTAGGGGCACTGAAGCTTTCTTT. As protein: CSARGTEAFF.

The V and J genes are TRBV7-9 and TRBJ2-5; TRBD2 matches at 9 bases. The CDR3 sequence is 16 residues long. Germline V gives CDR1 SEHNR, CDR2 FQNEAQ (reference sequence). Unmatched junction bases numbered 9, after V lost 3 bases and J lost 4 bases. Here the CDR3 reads CASSFMASGVRETQYF. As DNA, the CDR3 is TGTGCCAGCAGCTTTATGGCTAGCGGGGTAAGAGAGACCCAGTACTTC. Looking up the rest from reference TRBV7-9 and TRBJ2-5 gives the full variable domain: DTGVSQNPRHKITKRGQNVTFRCDPISEHNRLYWYRQTLGQGPEFLTYFQNEAQLEKSRLLSDRFSAERPKGSFSTLEIQRTEQGDSAMYLCASSFMASGVRETQYFGPGTRLLVL.

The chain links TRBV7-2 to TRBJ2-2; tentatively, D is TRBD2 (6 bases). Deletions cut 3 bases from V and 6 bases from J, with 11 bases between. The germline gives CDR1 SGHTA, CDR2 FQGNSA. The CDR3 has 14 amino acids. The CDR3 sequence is CASSLGGIAGELFF. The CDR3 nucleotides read TGTGCCAGCAGCTTGGGGGGTATCGCCGGGGAGCTGTTTTTT.

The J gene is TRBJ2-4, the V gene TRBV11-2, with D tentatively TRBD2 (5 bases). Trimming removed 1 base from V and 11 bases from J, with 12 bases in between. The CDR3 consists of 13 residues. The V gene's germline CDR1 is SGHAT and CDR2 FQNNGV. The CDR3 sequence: CASSLGTFAVQYF. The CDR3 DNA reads TGTGCCAGCAGCTTAGGGACTTTTGCGGTTCAGTACTTC.

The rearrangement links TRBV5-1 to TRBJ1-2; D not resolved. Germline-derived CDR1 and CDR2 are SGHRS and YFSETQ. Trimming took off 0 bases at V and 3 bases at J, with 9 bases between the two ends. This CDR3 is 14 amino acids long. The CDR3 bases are TGCGCCAGCAGCTTGGCCACTGGGGACTATGGCTACACCTTC. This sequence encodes CASSLATGDYGYTF.

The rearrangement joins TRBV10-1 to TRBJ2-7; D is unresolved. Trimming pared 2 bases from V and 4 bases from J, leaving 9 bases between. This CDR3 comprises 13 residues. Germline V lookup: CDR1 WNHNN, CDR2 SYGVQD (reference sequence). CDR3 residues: CASSENPGYEQYF. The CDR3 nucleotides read TGCGCCAGCAGTGAGAATCCCGGATACGAGCAGTACTTC.

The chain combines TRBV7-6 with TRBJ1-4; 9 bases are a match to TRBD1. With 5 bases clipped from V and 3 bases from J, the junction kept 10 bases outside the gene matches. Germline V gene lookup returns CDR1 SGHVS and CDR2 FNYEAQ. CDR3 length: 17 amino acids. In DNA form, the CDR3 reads TGTGCCAGCAGCGCGGGGACAGGGTTCGGAGCTAATGAAAAACTGTTTTTT. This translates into CASSAGTGFGANEKLFF.

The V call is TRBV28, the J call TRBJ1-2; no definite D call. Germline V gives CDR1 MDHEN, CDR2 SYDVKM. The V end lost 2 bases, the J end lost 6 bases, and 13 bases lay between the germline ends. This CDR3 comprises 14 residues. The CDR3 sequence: CASSLTEGGHGYTF. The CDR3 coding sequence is TGTGCCAGCAGTTTAACTGAGGGTGGTCATGGCTACACCTTC.

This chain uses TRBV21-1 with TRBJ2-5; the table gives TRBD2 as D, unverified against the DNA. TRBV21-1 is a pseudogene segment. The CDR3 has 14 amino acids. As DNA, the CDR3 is TGTGCCAGCAGCTCCGGAGGGTGTTGGGAGACCCAGTACTTC. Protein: CASSSGGCWETQYF.

Here the CDR3 reads CASSLDPALNEQFF. The CDR3 DNA sequence: TGTGCCAGCAGCTTAGATCCGGCCCTCAATGAGCAGTTCTTC. The chain couples TRBV11-2 to TRBJ2-1; D is unclear. The V end lost 0 bases, the J end lost 6 bases, and 9 bases lay between the germline ends. Germline-derived CDR1 and CDR2 are SGHAT and FQNNGV. This CDR3 is built from 14 residues.

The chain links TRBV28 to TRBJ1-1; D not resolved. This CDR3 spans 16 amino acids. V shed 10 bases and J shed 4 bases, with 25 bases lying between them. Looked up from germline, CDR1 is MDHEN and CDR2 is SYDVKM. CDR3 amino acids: CATASPSRVSGTEAFF. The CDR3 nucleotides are TGTGCCACAGCATCTCCATCGAGGGTTTCGGGCACTGAAGCTTTCTTT.

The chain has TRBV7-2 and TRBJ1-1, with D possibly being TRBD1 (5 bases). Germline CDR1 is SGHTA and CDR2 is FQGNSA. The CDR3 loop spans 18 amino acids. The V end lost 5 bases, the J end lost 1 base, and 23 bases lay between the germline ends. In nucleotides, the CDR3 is TGTGCCAGCAGCATCTCTACGGCCCTCGGGACCCAGAACACTGAAGCTTTCTTT. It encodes CASSISTALGTQNTEAFF. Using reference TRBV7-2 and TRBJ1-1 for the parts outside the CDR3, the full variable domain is GAGVSQSPSNKVTEKGKDVELRCDPISGHTALYWYRQSLGQGLEFLIYFQGNSAPDKSGLPSDRFSAERTGGSVSTLTIQRTQQEDSAVYLCASSISTALGTQNTEAFFGQGTRLTVV.

CDR3 sequence: CASSEGQGGWTEAFF. The CDR3 DNA sequence: TGTGCCAGCAGTGAAGGACAGGGTGGATGGACTGAAGCTTTCTTT. The chain recombines TRBV2 with TRBJ1-1, with TRBD1 matching over 7 bases. This CDR3 contains 15 residues. Trimming removed 1 base from V and 5 bases from J; junction bases left unmatched: 7. The germline CDR1 and CDR2 sequences are SNHLY and FYNNEI.

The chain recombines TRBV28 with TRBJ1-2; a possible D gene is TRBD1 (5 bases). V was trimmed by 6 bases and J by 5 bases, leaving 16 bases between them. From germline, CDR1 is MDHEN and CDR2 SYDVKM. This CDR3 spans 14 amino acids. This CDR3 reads CASSTHRGGYGYTF. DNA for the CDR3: TGTGCCAGCAGCACCCACCGGGGGGGTTATGGCTACACCTTC.

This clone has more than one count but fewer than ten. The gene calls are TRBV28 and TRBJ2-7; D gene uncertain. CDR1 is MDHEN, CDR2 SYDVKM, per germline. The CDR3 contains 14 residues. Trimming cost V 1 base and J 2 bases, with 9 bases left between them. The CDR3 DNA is TGTGCCAGCAGTTTATCGTCCCCGCCCTACGAGCAGTACTTC. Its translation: CASSLSSPPYEQYF. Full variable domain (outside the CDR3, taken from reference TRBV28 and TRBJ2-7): DVKVTQSSRYLVKRTGEKVFLECVQDMDHENMFWYRQDPGLGLRLIYFSYDVKMKEKGDIPEGYSVSREKKERFSLILESASTNQTSMYLCASSLSSPPYEQYFGPGTRLTVT.